This TCR beta chain was documented in a study of blood T cell repertoires in COVID-19. During active infection, Seattle patients enrolled and were then monitored through disease. The CDR3 spans 16 residues. Trimming at V came to 3 bases and at J to 4 bases, leaving 9 bases not matched to a gene. Looked up from germline, CDR1 is SGHTA and CDR2 is FQGNSA. In the authors' methods: Using reference gene primer amplification, nucleated cell counts were estimated. Generated by immunoSEQ multiplex PCR, the TCRdb table keeps only in-frame clones and is missing some. The V and J calls and clone size are taken from that table; D and trimming were inferred from the DNA. This sample has around 290,000 clones, with approximately 86% found just once.

The clonotype originates from a woman in her sixties or seventies with COVID-19, enrolled during active disease. The chain carries TRBV7-2 and TRBJ1-1; 9 bases are a match to TRBD1. Sample: peripheral blood. The CDR3 DNA reads as TGTGCCAGCAGCTTGTGGGGGACAGGGTTTAGCACTGAAGCTTTCTTT. Protein product: CASSLWGTGFSTEAFF.